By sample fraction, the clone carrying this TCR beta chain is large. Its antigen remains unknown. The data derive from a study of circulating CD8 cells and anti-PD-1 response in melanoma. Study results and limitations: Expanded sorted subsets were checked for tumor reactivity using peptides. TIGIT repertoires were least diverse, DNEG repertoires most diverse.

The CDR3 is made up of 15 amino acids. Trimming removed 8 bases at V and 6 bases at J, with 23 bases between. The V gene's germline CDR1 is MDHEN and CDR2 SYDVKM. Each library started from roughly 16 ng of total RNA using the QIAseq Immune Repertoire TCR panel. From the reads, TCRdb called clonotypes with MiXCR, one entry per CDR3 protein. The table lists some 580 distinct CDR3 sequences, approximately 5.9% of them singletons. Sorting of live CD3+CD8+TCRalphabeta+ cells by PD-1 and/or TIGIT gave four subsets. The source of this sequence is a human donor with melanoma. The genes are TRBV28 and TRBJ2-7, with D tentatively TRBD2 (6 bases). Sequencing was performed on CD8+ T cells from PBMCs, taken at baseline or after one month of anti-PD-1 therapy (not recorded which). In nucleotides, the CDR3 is TGTGCCAGCCGGTCCTCCGGGACTTTCTCTGGCGAGCAGTACTTC. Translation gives CASRSSGTFSGEQYF.